The entry that follows covers one TCR beta chain sequence. The record originates from a study of blood T cell repertoires in COVID-19. Turning to the study itself: Samples taken during acute and convalescent COVID-19 were collected in the United States, Italy and Spain. The analysed material was cDNA or gDNA that came from T cells, B-cell-depleted T cells, or PBMCs.

CDR1 is SEHNR, CDR2 FQNEAQ, per germline (reference sequence). The ends were cut back, 7 bases at V and 1 base at J, with 22 bases in the middle. The CDR3 extends over 17 amino acids. As handled by the study authors: How many nucleated cells were present was estimated from reference gene primer amplification. The method was immunoSEQ multiplex PCR; TCRdb's version includes in-frame clones alone and lacks a portion of them. The V and J calls and clone size were taken over from that table, and D and trimming were inferred from the DNA. In the table there are around 290,000 clones, more than 75% of which are singletons.

The receptor comes from a woman aged 50 to 60 who had recovered from COVID-19. The sample consisted of peripheral blood. This chain connects TRBV7-9 to TRBJ1-1; D uncertain. CDR3 sequence: CASNSYVGFTWNTEAFF. CDR3 nucleotides: TGTGCCAGCAATTCTTACGTCGGGTTCACGTGGAACACTGAAGCTTTCTTT.